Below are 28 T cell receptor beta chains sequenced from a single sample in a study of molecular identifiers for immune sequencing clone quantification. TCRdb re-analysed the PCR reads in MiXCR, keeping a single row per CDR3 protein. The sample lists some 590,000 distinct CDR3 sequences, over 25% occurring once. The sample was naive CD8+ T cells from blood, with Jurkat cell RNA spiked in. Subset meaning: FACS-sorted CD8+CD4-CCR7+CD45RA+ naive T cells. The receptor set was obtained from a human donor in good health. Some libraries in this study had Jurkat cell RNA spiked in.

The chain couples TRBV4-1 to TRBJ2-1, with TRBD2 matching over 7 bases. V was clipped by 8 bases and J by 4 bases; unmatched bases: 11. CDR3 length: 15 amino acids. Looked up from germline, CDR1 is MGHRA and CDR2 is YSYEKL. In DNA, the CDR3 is TGCGCCAGCCGAGCGGGGCCTAGCGATTACAATGAGCAGTTCTTC. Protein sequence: CASRAGPSDYNEQFF.

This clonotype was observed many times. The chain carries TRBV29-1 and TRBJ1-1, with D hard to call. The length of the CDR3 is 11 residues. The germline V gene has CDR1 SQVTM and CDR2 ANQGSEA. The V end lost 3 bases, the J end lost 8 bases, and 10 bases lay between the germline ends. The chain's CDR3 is CSVEGNSEAFF. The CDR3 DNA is TGCAGCGTTGAGGGTAATAGCGAAGCTTTCTTT.

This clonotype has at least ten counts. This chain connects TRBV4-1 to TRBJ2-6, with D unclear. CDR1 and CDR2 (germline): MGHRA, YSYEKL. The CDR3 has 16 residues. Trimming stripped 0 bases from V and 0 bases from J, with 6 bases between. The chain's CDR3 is CASSQEGSSGANVLTF. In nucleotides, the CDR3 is TGCGCCAGCAGCCAAGAAGGTAGCTCTGGGGCCAACGTCCTGACTTTC.

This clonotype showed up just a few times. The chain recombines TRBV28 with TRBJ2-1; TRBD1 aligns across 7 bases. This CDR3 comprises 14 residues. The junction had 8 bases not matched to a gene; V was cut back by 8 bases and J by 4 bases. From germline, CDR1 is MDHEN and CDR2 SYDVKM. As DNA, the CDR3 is TGTGCCAGCGAATCCGGGACAGATTACAATGAGCAGTTCTTC. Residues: CASESGTDYNEQFF.

The CDR3 here is CASRLGQGALEQYF. Written as DNA, the CDR3 is TGTGCCAGCAGACTCGGACAGGGTGCGCTAGAGCAGTACTTC. The rearrangement uses TRBV6-5 and TRBJ2-7; TRBD1 matches at 8 bases. CDR1 MNHEY and CDR2 SVGAGI come from the germline V gene. The CDR3 has 14 residues. The junction had 11 bases not matched to a gene; V was cut back by 6 bases and J by 7 bases.

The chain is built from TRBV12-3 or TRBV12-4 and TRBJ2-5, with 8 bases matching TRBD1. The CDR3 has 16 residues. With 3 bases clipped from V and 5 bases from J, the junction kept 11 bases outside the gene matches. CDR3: CASSLTRQGARETQYF. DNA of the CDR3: TGTGCCAGCAGTTTGACTCGGCAGGGGGCTAGGGAGACCCAGTACTTC.

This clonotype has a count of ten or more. This chain's CDR3 is CASSLKGAANQPQHF. CDR3 bases: TGTGCCAGCAGTTTGAAGGGGGCCGCCAATCAGCCCCAGCATTTT. V and J are TRBV28 and TRBJ1-5; 7 bases agree with TRBD1. The CDR3 has 15 residues. Germline V CDR1 and CDR2: MDHEN, SYDVKM. Germline trimming cut 3 bases from V and 3 bases from J; bases unmatched to any gene: 5.

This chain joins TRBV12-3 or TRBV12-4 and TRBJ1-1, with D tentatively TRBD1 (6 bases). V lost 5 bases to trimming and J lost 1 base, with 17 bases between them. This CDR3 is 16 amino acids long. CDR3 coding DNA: TGTGCCAGCAGTCCCCCCAGGGGTTTAGAGAACACTGAAGCTTTCTTT. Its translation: CASSPPRGLENTEAFF.

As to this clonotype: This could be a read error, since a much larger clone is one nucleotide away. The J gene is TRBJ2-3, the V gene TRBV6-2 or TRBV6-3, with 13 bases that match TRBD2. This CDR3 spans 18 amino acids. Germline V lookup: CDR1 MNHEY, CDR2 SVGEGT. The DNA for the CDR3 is TGTGCCAGCAGTTCCCTCTCAGGACTAGCGGGAGACACAGATACGGAGTATTTT. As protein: CASSSLSGLAGDTDTEYF.

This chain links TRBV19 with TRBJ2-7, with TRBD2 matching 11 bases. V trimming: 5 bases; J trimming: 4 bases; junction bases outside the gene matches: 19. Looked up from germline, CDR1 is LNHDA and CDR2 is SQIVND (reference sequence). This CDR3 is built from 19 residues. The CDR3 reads CASSLTRAETGLADYEQYF. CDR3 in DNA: TGTGCCAGTAGTCTTACCAGGGCTGAGACGGGACTAGCGGATTACGAGCAGTACTTC.

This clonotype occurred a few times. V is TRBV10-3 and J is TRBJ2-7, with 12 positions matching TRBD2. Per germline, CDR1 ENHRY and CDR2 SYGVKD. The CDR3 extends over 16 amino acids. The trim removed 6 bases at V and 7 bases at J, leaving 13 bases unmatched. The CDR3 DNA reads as TGTGCCATCAGGCAGGGGCTAGCGGGAGGGCCGGGGGAGCAGTACTTC. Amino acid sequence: CAIRQGLAGGPGEQYF.

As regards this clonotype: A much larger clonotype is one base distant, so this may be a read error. CDR3 coding DNA: TGTGCCAGCAGCCTTTTCGCTGCCTACGAGCAGTACTTC. It encodes CASSLFAAYEQYF. J is TRBJ2-7 and V is TRBV7-6; D gene ambiguous. Per germline, CDR1 SGHVS and CDR2 FNYEAQ. The V end was cut by 5 bases, the J end by 2 bases, with 10 bases between. This CDR3 has 13 residues.

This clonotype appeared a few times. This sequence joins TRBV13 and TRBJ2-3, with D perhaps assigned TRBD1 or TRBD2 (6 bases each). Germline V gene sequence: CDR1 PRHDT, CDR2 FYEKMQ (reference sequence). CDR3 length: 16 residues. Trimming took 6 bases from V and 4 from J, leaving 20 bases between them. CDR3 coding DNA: TGTGCCAGCAGAGCCCTGAGAGGGGGAGGCGCAGATACGCAGTATTTT. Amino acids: CASRALRGGGADTQYF.

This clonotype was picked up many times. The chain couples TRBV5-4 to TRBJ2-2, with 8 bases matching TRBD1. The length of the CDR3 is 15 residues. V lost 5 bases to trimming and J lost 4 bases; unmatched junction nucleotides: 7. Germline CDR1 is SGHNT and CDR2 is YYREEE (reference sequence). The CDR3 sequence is CASRRVGQGTGELFF. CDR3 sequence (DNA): TGTGCCAGCAGGAGGGTTGGACAGGGCACCGGGGAGCTGTTTTTT. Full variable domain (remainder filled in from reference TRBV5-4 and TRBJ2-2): ETGVTQSPTHLIKTRGQQVTLRCSSQSGHNTVSWYQQALGQGPQFIFQYYREEENGRGNFPPRFSGLQFPNYSSELNVNALELDDSALYLCASRRVGQGTGELFFGEGSRLTVL.

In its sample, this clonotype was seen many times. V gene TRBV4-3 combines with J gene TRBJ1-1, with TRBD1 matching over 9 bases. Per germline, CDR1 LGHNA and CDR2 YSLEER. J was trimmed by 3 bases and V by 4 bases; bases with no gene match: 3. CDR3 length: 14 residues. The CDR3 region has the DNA TGCGCCAGCAGCCGGGACAGGGTAGACACTGAAGCTTTCTTT. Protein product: CASSRDRVDTEAFF.

CDR3 loop: CASSDGMGAGGLGDTQYF. In nucleotides, the CDR3 is TGTGCCAGCAGCGACGGCATGGGAGCGGGGGGGCTGGGAGATACGCAGTATTTT. V usage is TRBV9 and J usage is TRBJ2-3, with 10 nucleotides matching TRBD2. CDR1 is SGDLS, CDR2 YYNGEE, per germline. The CDR3 covers 18 residues. After removal of 3 bases from V and 5 bases from J, the junction contained 15 bases not matched to a gene.

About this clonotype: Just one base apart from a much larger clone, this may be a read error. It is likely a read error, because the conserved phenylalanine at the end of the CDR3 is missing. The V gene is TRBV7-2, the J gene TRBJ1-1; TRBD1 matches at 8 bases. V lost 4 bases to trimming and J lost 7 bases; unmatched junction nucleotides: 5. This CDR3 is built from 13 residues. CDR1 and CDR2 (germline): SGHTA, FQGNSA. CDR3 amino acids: CASSYGTGLEAFL. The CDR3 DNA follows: TGTGCCAGCAGCTACGGGACAGGCCTTGAAGCTTTCCTT.

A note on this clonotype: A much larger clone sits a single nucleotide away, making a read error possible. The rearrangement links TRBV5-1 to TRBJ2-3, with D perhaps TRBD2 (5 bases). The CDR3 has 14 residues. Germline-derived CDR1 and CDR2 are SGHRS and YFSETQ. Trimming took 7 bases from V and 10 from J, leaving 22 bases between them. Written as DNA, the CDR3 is TGCGCCAGCCAGCAGGAAAACCCGAGGGATGCGCAGTATTTT. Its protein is CASQQENPRDAQYF.

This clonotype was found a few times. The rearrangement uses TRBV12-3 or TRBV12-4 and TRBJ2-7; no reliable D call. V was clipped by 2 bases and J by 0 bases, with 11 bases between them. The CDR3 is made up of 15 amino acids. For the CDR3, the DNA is TGTGCCAGCAGTTTAACCCCCGACCCCTCCTACGAGCAGTACTTC. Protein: CASSLTPDPSYEQYF.

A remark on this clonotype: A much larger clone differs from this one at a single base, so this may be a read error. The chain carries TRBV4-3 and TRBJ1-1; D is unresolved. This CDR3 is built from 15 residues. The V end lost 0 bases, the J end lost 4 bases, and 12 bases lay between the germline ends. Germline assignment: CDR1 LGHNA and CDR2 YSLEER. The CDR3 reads CASSQDRRRPTEAFF. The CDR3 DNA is TGCGCCAGCAGCCAAGATCGGCGGAGGCCCACTGAAGCTTTCTTT.

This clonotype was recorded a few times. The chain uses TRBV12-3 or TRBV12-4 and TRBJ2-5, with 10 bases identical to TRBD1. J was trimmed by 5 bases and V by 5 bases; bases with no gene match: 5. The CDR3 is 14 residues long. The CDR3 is CASSHGQGVETQYF. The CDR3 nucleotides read TGTGCCAGCAGTCACGGACAGGGGGTCGAGACCCAGTACTTC.

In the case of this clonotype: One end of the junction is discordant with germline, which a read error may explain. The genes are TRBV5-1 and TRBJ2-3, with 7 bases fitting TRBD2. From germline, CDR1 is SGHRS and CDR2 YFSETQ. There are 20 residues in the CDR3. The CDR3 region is CANSSLGFAGESPSTDTQYF. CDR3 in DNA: TGCGCCAACAGCTCTCTTGGGTTCGCGGGAGAGTCTCCTAGCACAGATACGCAGTATTTT.

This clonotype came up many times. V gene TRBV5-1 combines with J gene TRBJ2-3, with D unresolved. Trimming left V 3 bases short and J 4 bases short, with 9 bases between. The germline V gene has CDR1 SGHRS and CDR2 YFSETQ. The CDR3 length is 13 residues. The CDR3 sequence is CASSWSDADTQYF. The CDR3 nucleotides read TGCGCCAGCAGCTGGAGCGACGCAGATACGCAGTATTTT.

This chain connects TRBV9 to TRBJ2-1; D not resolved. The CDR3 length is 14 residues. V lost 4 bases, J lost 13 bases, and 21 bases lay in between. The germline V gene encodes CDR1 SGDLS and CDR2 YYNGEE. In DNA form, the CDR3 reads TGTGCCAGCAGCTCAGACCTTGGGCAGGCTGACCAGTTCTTC. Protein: CASSSDLGQADQFF.

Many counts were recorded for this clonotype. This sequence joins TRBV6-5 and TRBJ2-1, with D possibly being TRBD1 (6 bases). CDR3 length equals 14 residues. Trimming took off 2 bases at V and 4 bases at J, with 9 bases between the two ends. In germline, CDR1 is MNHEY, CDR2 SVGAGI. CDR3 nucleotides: TGTGCCAGCAGTTACCGGGACAATTACAATGAGCAGTTCTTC. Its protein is CASSYRDNYNEQFF.

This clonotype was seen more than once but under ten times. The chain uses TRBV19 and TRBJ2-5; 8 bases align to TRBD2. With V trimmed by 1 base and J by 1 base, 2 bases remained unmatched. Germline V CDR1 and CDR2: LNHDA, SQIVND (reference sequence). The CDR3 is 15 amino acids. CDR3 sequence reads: CASSIAGGSQETQYF. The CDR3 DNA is TGTGCCAGTAGTATAGCGGGGGGGAGCCAAGAGACCCAGTACTTC.

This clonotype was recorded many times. CDR3 sequence reads: CASSQELRSTDTQYF. Here the CDR3 DNA reads TGCGCCAGCAGCCAAGAGTTGCGGAGCACAGATACGCAGTATTTT. V gene TRBV4-1 combines with J gene TRBJ2-3; D is undetermined. This CDR3 has 15 amino acids. Looked up from germline, CDR1 is MGHRA and CDR2 is YSYEKL. Trimming left V 0 bases short and J 0 bases short, with 7 bases between.

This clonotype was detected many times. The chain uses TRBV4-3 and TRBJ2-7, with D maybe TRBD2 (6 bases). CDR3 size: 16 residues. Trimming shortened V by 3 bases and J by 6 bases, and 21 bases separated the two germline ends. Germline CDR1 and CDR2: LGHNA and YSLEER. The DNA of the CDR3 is TGCGCCAGCAGCCACAGCATGCGACGGGGGATATTCGAGCAGTACTTC. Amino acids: CASSHSMRRGIFEQYF.